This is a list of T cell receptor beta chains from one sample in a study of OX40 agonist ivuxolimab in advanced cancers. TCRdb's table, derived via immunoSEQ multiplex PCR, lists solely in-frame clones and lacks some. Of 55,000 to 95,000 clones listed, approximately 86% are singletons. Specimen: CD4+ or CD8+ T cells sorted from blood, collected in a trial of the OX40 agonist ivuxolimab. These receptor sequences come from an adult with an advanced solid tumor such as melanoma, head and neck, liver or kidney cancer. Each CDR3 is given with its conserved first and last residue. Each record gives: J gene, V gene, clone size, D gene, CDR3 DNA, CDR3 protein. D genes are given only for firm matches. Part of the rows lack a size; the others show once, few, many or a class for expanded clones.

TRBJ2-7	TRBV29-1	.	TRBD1	TGCAGCGTTGCGCCCCAGGGGGCAAGGACGTCCGAGCAGTACTTC	CSVAPQGARTSEQYF
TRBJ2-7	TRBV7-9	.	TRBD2	TGTGCCAGCAGCCGTGCGGGGGGGATCTACGAGCAGTACTTC	CASSRAGGIYEQYF
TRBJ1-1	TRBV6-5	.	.	TGTGCCAGCACCAACAGGGTGAATGAAGCTTTCTTT	CASTNRVNEAFF
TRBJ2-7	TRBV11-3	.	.	TGTGCCAGCAGCTTATCCGGAGCTGTGGGGGAGCAGTACTTC	CASSLSGAVGEQYF
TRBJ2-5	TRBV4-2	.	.	TGTGCCAGCAGCCAAGATCAGCGTGCGAGAGAGACCCAGTACTTC	CASSQDQRARETQYF
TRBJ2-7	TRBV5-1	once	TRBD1	TGCGCCAGCAGAGACGACAGGGCCCAGGGTAGGCAGTACTTC	CASRDDRAQGRQYF
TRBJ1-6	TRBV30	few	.	TGTGCCTGGAGTGTAACCAAATCACCCCTCCACTTT	CAWSVTKSPLHF
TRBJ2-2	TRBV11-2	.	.	TGTGCCAGCAGCTTAGTCGTGCAGCTAGACAGCGAGTACACCGGGGAGCTGTTTTTT	CASSLVVQLDSEYTGELFF
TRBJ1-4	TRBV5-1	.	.	TGCGCCAGCAGCTTGGACGGCGGCAGTGTTGAAAAACTGTTTTTT	CASSLDGGSVEKLFF
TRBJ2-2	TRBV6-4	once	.	TGTGCCAGCAGTGAAGAAAGGGGCACCGGGGAGCTGTTTTTT	CASSEERGTGELFF
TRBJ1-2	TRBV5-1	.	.	TGCGCCAGCAGCTTGGATCTCTTCTATGGCTACACCTTC	CASSLDLFYGYTF
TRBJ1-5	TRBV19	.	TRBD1	TGTGCCAGTAGTCTCTTTCGGGACAGGGCCAATCAGCCCCAGCATTTT	CASSLFRDRANQPQHF
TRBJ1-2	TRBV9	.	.	TGTGCCAGCAGCGTGGCGGGGTCTGGCTACACCTTC	CASSVAGSGYTF
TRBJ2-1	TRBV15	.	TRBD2	TGTGCCACCAGCAGAACTAGCGGGGGGTACAATGAGCAGTTCTTC	CATSRTSGGYNEQFF
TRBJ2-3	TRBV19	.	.	TGTGCCAGTAGCGCGACAGGGTCGTTTGGGGGGGGGCCCTTGGAGACGCAGTATTTT	CASSATGSFGGGPLETQYF
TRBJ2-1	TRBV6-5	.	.	TGTGCCAGCGGGAGCTACAATGAGCAGTTCTTC	CASGSYNEQFF
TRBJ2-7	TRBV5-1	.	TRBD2	TGCGCCAGCAGCTGGGGGGGTCGGTACGAGCAGTACTTC	CASSWGGRYEQYF
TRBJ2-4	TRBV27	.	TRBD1	TGTGCCAGCAGTTCGGGACAGGTGGGGAAAAACATTCAGTACTTC	CASSSGQVGKNIQYF
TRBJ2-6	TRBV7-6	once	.	TGTGCCAGCAGCGGGCGCCGGGGGCGGAAGCCTGGGGCCAACGTCCTGACTTTC	CASSGRRGRKPGANVLTF
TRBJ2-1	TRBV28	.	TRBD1	TGTGCCAGCACTCGATCCGGGACAGGGGGCTACAATGAGCAGTTCTTC	CASTRSGTGGYNEQFF
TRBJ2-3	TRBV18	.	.	TGTGCCAGCTCACGGGACCACAGGGATACGCAGTATTTT	CASSRDHRDTQYF
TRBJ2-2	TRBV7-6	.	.	TGTGCCAGCAGCTTAGTCAGAAGTACCGGGGAGCTGTTTTTT	CASSLVRSTGELFF
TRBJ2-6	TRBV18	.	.	TGTGCCAGCTCACCACGGGACGGACCCATGCTTGGGGCCAACGTCCTGACTTTC	CASSPRDGPMLGANVLTF
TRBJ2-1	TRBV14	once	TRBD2	TGTGCCAGCAGGATGACTAGCGGGAGTTACAATGAGCAGTTCTTC	CASRMTSGSYNEQFF
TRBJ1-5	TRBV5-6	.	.	TGTGCCAGCAGCTTGCGGACAGTCGATCAGCCCCAGCATTTT	CASSLRTVDQPQHF
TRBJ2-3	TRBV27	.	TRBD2	TGTGCCAGCAGTTCTCGGGGACTAGCGGGGACAGATACGCAGTATTTT	CASSSRGLAGTDTQYF
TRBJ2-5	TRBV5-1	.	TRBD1	TGCGCCAGCAGCACCCTCCCCGGGACAGGAGAGACCCAGTACTTC	CASSTLPGTGETQYF
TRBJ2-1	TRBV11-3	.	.	TGTGCCAGCAGCTCATCCGGGACCTACAATGAGCAGTTCTTC	CASSSSGTYNEQFF
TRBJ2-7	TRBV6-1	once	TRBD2	TGTGCCAGCAGTGAAGCGGGAGGGCAGCCCTACGAGCAGTACTTC	CASSEAGGQPYEQYF
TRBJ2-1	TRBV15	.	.	TGTGCCACCAGCAGAGTCAGTGAGCAGTTCTTC	CATSRVSEQFF
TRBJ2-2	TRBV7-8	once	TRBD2	TGTGCCAGCAGCATCCTAGCGGGACCGAACACCGGGGAGCTGTTTTTT	CASSILAGPNTGELFF
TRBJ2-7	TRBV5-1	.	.	TGCGCCAGCAGCTTGGGCCACTACGAGCAGTACTTC	CASSLGHYEQYF
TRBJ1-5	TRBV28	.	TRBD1	TGTGCCAGCAGACAGGGGACGGGGAATAGCAATCAGCCCCAGCATTTT	CASRQGTGNSNQPQHF
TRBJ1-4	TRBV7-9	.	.	TGTGCCAGCAGCTTAGAGGCTAATGAAAAACTGTTTTTT	CASSLEANEKLFF
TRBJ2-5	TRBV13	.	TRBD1	TGTGCCAGCAGCCAAAAGGACAGGGTTAATCAAGAGACCCAGTACTTC	CASSQKDRVNQETQYF
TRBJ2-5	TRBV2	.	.	TGTGCCAGCAGCCTCCAGAGGGCAGAGACCCAGTACTTC	CASSLQRAETQYF
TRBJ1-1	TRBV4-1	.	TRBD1	TGCGCCAGCAGCCAGAGGATCGCGACAGGGGGCTTAGGCACTGAAGCTTTCTTT	CASSQRIATGGLGTEAFF
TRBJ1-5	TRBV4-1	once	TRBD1	TGCGCCAGCAGCCAACCCGGACAGGGCAATCAGCCCCAGCATTTT	CASSQPGQGNQPQHF
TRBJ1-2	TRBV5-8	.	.	TGTGCCAGCAGCTTGGTAGGGGTCGTCGGCTATGGCTACACCTTC	CASSLVGVVGYGYTF
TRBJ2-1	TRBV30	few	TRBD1	TGTGCCTGGAGGGGACAGGGACCCTACAATGAGCAGTTCTTC	CAWRGQGPYNEQFF